This T cell receptor (beta chain) is from a study of cytomegalovirus exposure and HLA in healthy donors. Findings and limits, study-wide: Likely technical artifact: a cluster of highly shared sequence variants. Of the V segments, some could not be distinguished, including TRBV6-2 and TRBV6-3, and were excluded. Listed as cytomegalovirus-associated were 164 TCR beta chains. In vitro, a few CMV-associated chains proved specific for CMV antigens.

The CDR3 runs 18 residues. In germline, CDR1 is LGHNT, CDR2 FRNRAP. V gave up 2 bases and J gave up 3 bases; unmatched junction bases: 8. About this clone itself: No antigen is known for it.

The PCR contained 60 Vbeta and 13 Jbeta primers. The protocol was immunoSEQ multiplex PCR, while the TCRdb copy is restricted to in-frame clones and leaves out a portion. The table counts 65,000 to 95,000 clones; 6.5% to 9.5% lies in the top ten. Sample: PBMCs. The receptor was derived from a female donor in good health and CMV-seropositive. This sequence joins TRBV12-5 and TRBJ2-3, with 13 bases aligning to TRBD2. The CDR3 here is CASGLPRTSGRNTDTQYF. DNA for the CDR3: TGTGCTAGTGGTTTGCCCCGGACTAGCGGGAGAAATACAGATACGCAGTATTTT. The full variable domain, with the rest looked up from reference TRBV12-5 and TRBJ2-3, is DARVTQTPRHKVTEMGQEVTMRCQPILGHNTVFWYRQTMMQGLELLAYFRNRAPLDDSGMPKDRFSAEMPDATLATLKIQPSEPRDSAVYFCASGLPRTSGRNTDTQYFGPGTRLTVL.